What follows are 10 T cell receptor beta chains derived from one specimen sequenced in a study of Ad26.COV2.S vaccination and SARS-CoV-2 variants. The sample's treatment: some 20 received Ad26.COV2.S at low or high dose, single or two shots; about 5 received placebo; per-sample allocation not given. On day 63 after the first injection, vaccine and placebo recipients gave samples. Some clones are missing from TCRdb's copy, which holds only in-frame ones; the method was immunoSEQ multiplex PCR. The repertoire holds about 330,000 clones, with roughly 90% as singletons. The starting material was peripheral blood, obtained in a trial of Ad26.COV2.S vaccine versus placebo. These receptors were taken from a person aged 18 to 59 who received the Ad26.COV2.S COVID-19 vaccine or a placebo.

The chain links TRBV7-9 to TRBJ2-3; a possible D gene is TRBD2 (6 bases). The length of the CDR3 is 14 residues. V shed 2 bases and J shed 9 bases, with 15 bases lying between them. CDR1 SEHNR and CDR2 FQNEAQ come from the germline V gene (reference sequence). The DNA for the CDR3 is TGTGCCAGCAGCTTATTCGGCGGGGAAGGGACGCAGTATTTT. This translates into CASSLFGGEGTQYF. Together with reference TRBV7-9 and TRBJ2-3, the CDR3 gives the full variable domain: DTGVSQNPRHKITKRGQNVTFRCDPISEHNRLYWYRQTLGQGPEFLTYFQNEAQLEKSRLLSDRFSAERPKGSFSTLEIQRTEQGDSAMYLCASSLFGGEGTQYFGPGTRLTVL.

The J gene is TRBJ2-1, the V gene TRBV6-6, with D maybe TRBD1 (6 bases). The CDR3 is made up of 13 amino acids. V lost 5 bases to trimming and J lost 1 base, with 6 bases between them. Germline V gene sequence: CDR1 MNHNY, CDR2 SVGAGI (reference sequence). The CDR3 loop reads CASSTGSYNEQFF. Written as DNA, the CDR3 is TGTGCCAGCAGTACAGGGTCCTACAATGAGCAGTTCTTC.

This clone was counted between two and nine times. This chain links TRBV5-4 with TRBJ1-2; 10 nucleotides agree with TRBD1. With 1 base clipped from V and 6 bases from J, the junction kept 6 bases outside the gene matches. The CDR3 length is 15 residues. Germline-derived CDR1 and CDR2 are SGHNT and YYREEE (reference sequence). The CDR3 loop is CASSLSPTGGDGYTF. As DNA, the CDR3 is TGTGCCAGCAGCTTGTCCCCGACAGGGGGCGATGGCTACACCTTC.

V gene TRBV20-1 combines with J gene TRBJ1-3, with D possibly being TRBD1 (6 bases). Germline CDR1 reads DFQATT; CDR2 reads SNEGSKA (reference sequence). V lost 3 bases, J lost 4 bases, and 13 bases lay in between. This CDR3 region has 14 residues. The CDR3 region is CSASTTGSGNTIYF. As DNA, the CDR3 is TGCAGTGCTAGTACTACAGGGTCGGGAAACACCATATATTTT.

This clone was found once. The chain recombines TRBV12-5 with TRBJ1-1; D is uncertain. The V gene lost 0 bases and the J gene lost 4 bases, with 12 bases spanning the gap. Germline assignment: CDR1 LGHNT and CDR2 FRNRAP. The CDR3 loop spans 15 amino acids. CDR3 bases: TGTGCTAGTGGTTTGGTAACCGGCAGCACCACTGAAGCTTTCTTT. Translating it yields CASGLVTGSTTEAFF.

CDR3 DNA: TGTGCCAGCAGCTTACGTTTGGGTTATGGCTACACCTTC. It is translated as CASSLRLGYGYTF. The chain links TRBV7-8 to TRBJ1-2, with D unresolved. From germline, CDR1 is SGHVS and CDR2 FQNEAQ. The CDR3 is made up of 13 amino acids. Between the trimmed V and J ends, which lost 2 bases and 5 bases, there was a span of 9 bases. Full variable domain (rest looked up from reference TRBV7-8 and TRBJ1-2): GAGVSQSPRYKVAKRGQDVALRCDPISGHVSLFWYQQALGQGPEFLTYFQNEAQLDKSGLPSDRFFAERPEGSVSTLKIQRTQQEDSAVYLCASSLRLGYGYTFGSGTRLTVV.

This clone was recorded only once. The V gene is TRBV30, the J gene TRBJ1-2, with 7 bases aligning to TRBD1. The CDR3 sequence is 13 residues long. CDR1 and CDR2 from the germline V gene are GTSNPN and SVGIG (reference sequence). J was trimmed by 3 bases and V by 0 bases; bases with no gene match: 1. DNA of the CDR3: TGTGCCTGGAGTGTCAGGGGGGACTATGGCTACACCTTC. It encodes CAWSVRGDYGYTF.

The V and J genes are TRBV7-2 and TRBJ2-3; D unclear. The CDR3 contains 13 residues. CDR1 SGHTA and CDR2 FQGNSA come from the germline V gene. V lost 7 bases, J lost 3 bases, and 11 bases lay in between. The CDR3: CASTSSVTDTQYF. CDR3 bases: TGTGCCAGCACCTCGTCTGTTACAGATACGCAGTATTTT.

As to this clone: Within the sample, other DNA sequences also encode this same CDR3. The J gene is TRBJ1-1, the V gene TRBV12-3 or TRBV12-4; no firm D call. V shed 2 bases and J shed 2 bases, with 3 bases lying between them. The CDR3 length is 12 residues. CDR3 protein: CASSLFNTEAFF. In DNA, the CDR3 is TGTGCCAGCAGTTTATTCAACACTGAAGCTTTCTTT.

The CDR3 spells CASSAPLMDTQYF. CDR3 nucleotides: TGTGCCAGCAGCGCCCCCCTAATGGATACGCAGTATTTT. J is TRBJ2-3 and V is TRBV9; D not resolved. The V gene's germline CDR1 is SGDLS and CDR2 YYNGEE. Trimming cost V 3 bases and J 6 bases, with 11 bases left between them. The CDR3 spans 13 residues. Full variable domain (missing parts from reference TRBV9 and TRBJ2-3): DSGVTQTPKHLITATGQRVTLRCSPRSGDLSVYWYQQSLDQGLQFLIQYYNGEERAKGNILERFSAQQFPDLHSELNLSSLELGDSALYFCASSAPLMDTQYFGPGTRLTVL.